The clone carrying this TCR beta chain was observed once. Germline V gene lookup returns CDR1 SNHLY and CDR2 FYNNEI. The ends were cut back, 7 bases at V and 2 bases at J, with 11 bases in the middle. The CDR3 is 13 amino acids. This sample is drawn from a study of blood T cells in healthy people across ages. It was around 9 milliliters of peripheral blood that were drawn from each donor. With a J-beta primer mix and a sample-barcoded 5' primer, a second PCR ran about 6 to 11 cycles. TCRdb called the 5' RACE reads again in MiXCR, with one record for every CDR3 protein. The sample carries approximately 850,000 distinct CDR3 sequences, about three fifths recorded once.

The TCR sequence derives from a young man in good health. The gene calls are TRBV2 and TRBJ1-2, with D possibly being TRBD1 (6 bases). The sequencing input was blood. As DNA, the CDR3 is TGTGCCAGCAATACAGGGTCGAACTATGGCTACACCTTC. Its translation is CASNTGSNYGYTF. The variable domain in full, with the rest retrieved from reference TRBV2 and TRBJ1-2, is EPEVTQTPSHQVTQMGQEVILRCVPISNHLYFYWYRQILGQKVEFLVSFYNNEISEKSEIFDDQFSVERPDGSNFTLKIRSTKLEDSAMYFCASNTGSNYGYTFGSGTRLTVV.